Below are 18 T cell receptor beta chains sequenced from a single sample in a study of radiotherapy plus CTLA-4 blockade in lung cancer. TCRdb keeps only in-frame clones here, not all; method: immunoSEQ multiplex PCR. The repertoire has around 77,000 clones, roughly 74% of them found once; the top ten carry more than 7.5%. The input for sequencing was peripheral blood, taken from a patient treated with radiotherapy plus ipilimumab. These receptor sequences come from a human donor with non-small cell lung cancer whose response to radiotherapy plus ipilimumab could not be evaluated.

The chain links TRBV25-1 to TRBJ2-5; TRBD2 is a possible D gene (5 bases). The CDR3 loop spans 13 amino acids. Germline CDR1 MGHDK, CDR2 SYGVNS. V lost 2 bases and J 11 bases, leaving 15 bases between the germline ends. CDR3 nucleotide sequence: TGTGCCAGCAGTGAAGGGTGGGGAGCTGAGCAGTACTTC. This encodes CASSEGWGAEQYF.

The chain carries TRBV4-1 and TRBJ1-2; D is perhaps TRBD1 (5 bases). V was shortened by 0 bases and J by 6 bases, with 14 bases between the two germline ends. The CDR3 has 15 amino acids. Germline loops: CDR1 MGHRA, CDR2 YSYEKL. CDR3 in DNA: TGCGCCAGCAGCCAAGATGAGTTTCGACAGAATGGCTACACCTTC. Residues: CASSQDEFRQNGYTF.

The rearrangement uses TRBV18 and TRBJ2-1, with D perhaps TRBD2 (6 bases). Trimming cost V 2 bases and J 6 bases, with 11 bases left between them. The CDR3 is made up of 14 amino acids. Per the germline V gene, CDR1 is KGHSH and CDR2 is LQKENI. In DNA form, the CDR3 reads TGTGCCAGCTCACCATTCGGGACTGTCAATGAGCAGTTCTTC. Translated, it gives CASSPFGTVNEQFF.

The J gene is TRBJ2-5, the V gene TRBV27, with D maybe TRBD2 (6 bases). The end of the DNA aligns better with TRBJ2-7, so the J call may be wrong. Germline CDR1 and CDR2: MNHEY and SMNVEV (reference sequence). The CDR3 has 14 amino acids. The CDR3 region has the DNA TGTGCCAGCAGTTCCCGCGGGGAGTCCTACGAGCAGTACTTC. Amino acid sequence: CASSSRGESYEQYF.

The table lists this clone with a few counts. The chain is built from TRBV10-2 and TRBJ2-3; D not certain. V was pared by 5 bases and J by 5 bases, with 5 bases between. The CDR3 spans 11 residues. Germline assignment: CDR1 WSHSY and CDR2 SAAADI. The CDR3: CASSFGDTQYF. The CDR3 DNA reads TGCGCCAGCAGTTTCGGAGATACGCAGTATTTT.

V and J are TRBV29-1 and TRBJ2-3; 7 nucleotides line up with TRBD2. Germline CDR1 is SQVTM and CDR2 is ANQGSEA. This CDR3 contains 15 residues. Trimming removed 3 bases from V and 1 base from J; junction bases left unmatched: 7. The CDR3 region has the DNA TGCAGCGTTGAGGGGTCTAGCGGAGGCACAGATACGCAGTATTTT. Residues: CSVEGSSGGTDTQYF.

The rearrangement uses TRBV30 and TRBJ1-3, with a possible D match to TRBD1 (6 bases). The CDR3 is made up of 14 amino acids. Germline CDR1 GTSNPN, CDR2 SVGIG (reference sequence). Trimming removed 2 bases from V and 2 bases from J, with 10 bases in between. CDR3 in DNA: TGTGCCTGGAGTCTAGGGGGTACTGGAAACACCATATATTTT. This translates into CAWSLGGTGNTIYF.

The chain has TRBV7-9 and TRBJ1-3, with 9 bases that match TRBD1. CDR1 is SEHNR and CDR2 is FQNEAQ in the germline V gene (reference sequence). Trimming at V came to 1 base and at J to 2 bases, leaving 3 bases not matched to a gene. The CDR3 is 16 residues long. The CDR3, as DNA: TGTGCCAGCAGCTTAGTGGGACAGGGAACTGGAAACACCATATATTTT. This sequence encodes CASSLVGQGTGNTIYF.

The chain employs TRBV6-1 and TRBJ1-2; TRBD1 agrees at 9 bases. Germline CDR1 reads MNHNS; CDR2 reads SASEGT. The CDR3 loop spans 14 amino acids. Germline trimming cut 6 bases from V and 7 bases from J; bases unmatched to any gene: 9. CDR3 bases: TGTGCCAGCAGAAAAGATACAGGGGGCCGTGGCTACACCTTC. Residues: CASRKDTGGRGYTF.

The chain has TRBV19 and TRBJ1-1; 7 bases agree with TRBD1. CDR1 is LNHDA, CDR2 SQIVND, per germline (reference sequence). V dropped 4 bases and J dropped 3; count of bases not matched to a gene: 8. The CDR3 is made up of 15 amino acids. The DNA for the CDR3 is TGTGCCAGTAGTACGCGTAAGACAGGGCACACTGAAGCTTTCTTT. This sequence encodes CASSTRKTGHTEAFF. The full variable domain, with the rest looked up from reference TRBV19 and TRBJ1-1, is DGGITQSPKYLFRKEGQNVTLSCEQNLNHDAMYWYRQDPGQGLRLIYYSQIVNDFQKGDIAEGYSVSREKKESFPLTVTSAQKNPTAFYLCASSTRKTGHTEAFFGQGTRLTVV.

This chain links TRBV5-6 with TRBJ1-2; 11 nucleotides agree with TRBD1. The CDR3 has 15 amino acids. The junction had 7 bases not matched to a gene; V was cut back by 4 bases and J by 5 bases. Germline V gene sequence: CDR1 SGHDT, CDR2 YYEEEE. CDR3 DNA sequence: TGTGCCAGCAGCCGGGACAGGGGGTCCCTTTATGGCTACACCTTC. As protein: CASSRDRGSLYGYTF.

The DNA for the CDR3 is TGTGCCAGCAGTGAAGTCACGGGGGGCGTCTATGGCTACACCTTC. Protein product: CASSEVTGGVYGYTF. The chain joins TRBV2 to TRBJ1-2, with D perhaps TRBD1 (6 bases). Per the germline V gene, CDR1 is SNHLY and CDR2 is FYNNEI. The CDR3 extends over 15 amino acids. V dropped 1 base and J dropped 4 bases, with 13 bases sitting between them. Full variable domain (remainder filled in from reference TRBV2 and TRBJ1-2): EPEVTQTPSHQVTQMGQEVILRCVPISNHLYFYWYRQILGQKVEFLVSFYNNEISEKSEIFDDQFSVERPDGSNFTLKIRSTKLEDSAMYFCASSEVTGGVYGYTFGSGTRLTVV.

This clone was recorded only once. The junction departs from the called germline gene at one end, perhaps through a read error. The chain uses TRBV9 and TRBJ2-1, with D uncertain. This CDR3 has 15 residues. CDR1 SGDLS and CDR2 YYNGEE come from the germline V gene. As DNA, the CDR3 is TGCGCCAGCAACGTGGGCAAGGCGATCAGCAATGAGCAGTTCTTC. Residues: CASNVGKAISNEQFF.

This clone was seen only a few times. The chain carries TRBV5-6 and TRBJ1-2; TRBD1 is a possible D gene (6 bases). The CDR3 is 14 amino acids. V was pared by 1 base and J by 1 base, with 8 bases between. Germline V gene sequence: CDR1 SGHDT, CDR2 YYEEEE. In DNA form, the CDR3 reads TGTGCCAGCAGCTTGACAGGGCTTAACTATGGCTACACCTTC. Amino acids: CASSLTGLNYGYTF.

The table lists this clone with a count of one. The rearrangement joins TRBV18 to TRBJ2-5; a possible D gene is TRBD2 (5 bases). From germline, CDR1 is KGHSH and CDR2 LQKENI. CDR3 length: 13 residues. The V end lost 2 bases, the J end lost 5 bases, and 9 bases lay between the germline ends. CDR3 amino acids: CASSPEGWETQYF. CDR3 coding DNA: TGTGCCAGCTCACCAGAGGGTTGGGAGACCCAGTACTTC.

V and J are TRBV7-7 and TRBJ2-5, with D possibly being TRBD1 (6 bases). Germline-derived CDR1 and CDR2 are SSHAT and FNYEAQ (reference sequence). V was pared by 4 bases and J by 4 bases, with 10 bases between. The CDR3 spans 13 residues. CDR3 coding DNA: TGTGCCAGCAGCTCAGGGGCGGGAGAGACCCAGTACTTC. It codes for CASSSGAGETQYF.

In DNA, the CDR3 is TGTGCCACCAGCAGACCGGACTTTAACTATGGCTACACCTTC. Translated: CATSRPDFNYGYTF. The chain employs TRBV15 and TRBJ1-2, with D uncertain. The CDR3 length is 14 residues. Germline V CDR1 and CDR2: LNHNV, YYDKDF (reference sequence). The V end was cut by 2 bases, the J end by 1 base, with 8 bases between.

Notes on this clone: The junction shows a germline mismatch at one end, possibly a read error. The rearrangement uses TRBV11-3 and TRBJ2-3; 10 bases are shared with TRBD1. The CDR3 runs 12 residues. Per the germline V gene, CDR1 is SGHNT and CDR2 is YENEEA. CDR3: CASSSRQGAGDF. The CDR3 nucleotides are TGTGCCAGCAGCTCCCGACAGGGGGCAGGTGATTTT.